Below, 28 T cell receptor beta chains from the same sample are listed, as sequenced in a study of cytomegalovirus exposure and HLA in healthy donors. In the PCR, 60 Vbeta and 13 Jbeta primers were used. The table came from immunoSEQ multiplex PCR; TCRdb's copy has only in-frame clones and leaves some out. The profile shows 77,000 or so clones, roughly 76% of them singletons. The sample comprised PBMCs. These receptors all come from a woman aged 40 to 55 in good health and CMV-seronegative.

The CDR3 spells CASSLFSETGGRRTQETQYF. Written as DNA, the CDR3 is TGCGCCAGCAGCTTATTTAGTGAGACAGGGGGCCGACGAACCCAAGAGACCCAGTACTTC. The chain joins TRBV5-1 to TRBJ2-5; 10 bases fit TRBD1. This CDR3 contains 20 residues. In germline, CDR1 is SGHRS, CDR2 YFSETQ. Trimming cost V 2 bases and J 1 base; bases outside gene matches: 17.

J is TRBJ2-5 and V is TRBV7-2; TRBD2 agrees at 11 bases. The CDR3 has 13 amino acids. Germline V gene sequence: CDR1 SGHTA, CDR2 FQGNSA. V lost 5 bases, J lost 10 bases, and 6 bases stayed unmatched. The CDR3 here is CASSPGLAAGQYF. DNA of the CDR3: TGTGCCAGCAGCCCGGGACTAGCGGCCGGCCAGTACTTC.

This chain links TRBV30 with TRBJ2-1; TRBD2 aligns across 9 bases. Germline V lookup: CDR1 GTSNPN, CDR2 SVGIG (reference sequence). J gave up 0 bases and V 6 bases, and 15 bases lay outside the gene matches. The CDR3 consists of 18 residues. In DNA, the CDR3 is TGTGCCTGCAACCCACTAGCGGGTGGGGGGAGCTCCTACAATGAGCAGTTCTTC. Translated: CACNPLAGGGSSYNEQFF. The complete variable domain, with remaining parts taken from reference TRBV30 and TRBJ2-1, reads SQTIHQWPATLVQPVGSPLSLECTVEGTSNPNLYWYRQAAGRGLQLLFYSVGIGQISSEVPQNLSASRPQDRQFILSSKKLLLSDSGFYLCACNPLAGGGSSYNEQFFGPGTRLTVL.

The sample holds a few counts of this clone. The chain carries TRBV9 and TRBJ2-7; a possible D gene is TRBD1 (6 bases). The CDR3 spans 14 residues. V lost 0 bases to trimming and J lost 3 bases, with 10 bases between them. Per the germline V gene, CDR1 is SGDLS and CDR2 is YYNGEE. The CDR3 coding sequence is TGTGCCAGCAGCGTAGGGTCACAGGGCTACGAGCAGTACTTC. Its protein is CASSVGSQGYEQYF. The full variable domain, rest sourced from reference TRBV9 and TRBJ2-7, is DSGVTQTPKHLITATGQRVTLRCSPRSGDLSVYWYQQSLDQGLQFLIQYYNGEERAKGNILERFSAQQFPDLHSELNLSSLELGDSALYFCASSVGSQGYEQYFGPGTRLTVT.

The chain combines TRBV5-1 with TRBJ2-7; possible D gene TRBD1, 6 bases. Trimming pared 2 bases from V and 3 bases from J, leaving 12 bases between. This CDR3 comprises 14 residues. Germline assignment: CDR1 SGHRS and CDR2 YFSETQ. The CDR3 sequence: CASSLGTTFYEQYF. The CDR3 nucleotides read TGCGCCAGCAGCTTAGGGACAACCTTCTACGAGCAGTACTTC.

This clone has only one observation. The V gene is TRBV2, the J gene TRBJ1-5; 8 positions match TRBD1. The length of the CDR3 is 16 residues. Trimming cost V 6 bases and J 1 base; bases outside gene matches: 8. Per the germline V gene, CDR1 is SNHLY and CDR2 is FYNNEI. The CDR3 region is CASSRRGRESNQPQHF. In DNA form, the CDR3 reads TGTGCCAGCAGCCGCAGGGGGCGGGAAAGCAATCAGCCCCAGCATTTT.

The CDR3 bases are TGCGCCAGCAGCCAAGACCCCGGGAGGTCACTATTCTACACAGATACGCAGTATTTT. Its translation is CASSQDPGRSLFYTDTQYF. The chain combines TRBV4-1 with TRBJ2-3, with 7 positions matching TRBD2. The CDR3 is made up of 19 amino acids. Germline CDR1 is MGHRA and CDR2 is YSYEKL. The V gene end was trimmed by 0 bases and the J gene end by 2 bases; junction bases not matched to a gene: 14.

The genes are TRBV7-2 and TRBJ1-4, with D maybe TRBD1 (6 bases). This CDR3 region has 14 residues. CDR1 and CDR2 from the germline V gene are SGHTA and FQGNSA. Trimming removed 5 bases from V and 7 bases from J, with 14 bases in between. Here the CDR3 DNA reads TGTGCCAGCAGCCGATCGGGACAACTTGAAAAACTGTTTTTT. Protein sequence: CASSRSGQLEKLFF.

This chain links TRBV25-1 with TRBJ2-2; 9 bases align to TRBD2. This CDR3 spans 18 amino acids. Germline CDR1 and CDR2: MGHDK and SYGVNS. The V segment lost 3 bases and the J segment 0 bases; nucleotides outside the gene matches: 8. This CDR3 is CASSDFKREDPNTGELFF. The CDR3 nucleotides are TGTGCCAGCAGTGACTTCAAGCGGGAGGATCCGAACACCGGGGAGCTGTTTTTT.

The chain uses TRBV28 and TRBJ1-4; D is unresolved. The V and J ends lost 7 bases and 5 bases respectively, with 5 bases between them. The CDR3 runs 11 residues. The V gene's germline CDR1 is MDHEN and CDR2 SYDVKM. CDR3 in DNA: TGTGCCAGCATCCAAAATGAAAAACTGTTTTTT. Protein sequence: CASIQNEKLFF.

The chain carries TRBV21-1 and TRBJ2-7; no DNA check was done on the table's D call, TRBD1. TRBV21-1 counts as a pseudogene. This CDR3 region has 13 residues. CDR3: CASMTGPHYEQYF. The CDR3 DNA reads TGTGCCAGTATGACAGGGCCGCACTACGAGCAGTACTTC.

The chain carries TRBV5-1 and TRBJ1-4, with D unclear. The V end lost 5 bases, the J end lost 3 bases, and 17 bases lay between the germline ends. CDR1 SGHRS and CDR2 YFSETQ come from the germline V gene. This CDR3 has 16 amino acids. The CDR3 reads CASSLYPTIANEKLFF. In DNA form, the CDR3 reads TGCGCCAGCAGTCTTTACCCGACAATCGCTAATGAAAAACTGTTTTTT. Supplemented by reference TRBV5-1 and TRBJ1-4, the full variable domain reads KAGVTQTPRYLIKTRGQQVTLSCSPISGHRSVSWYQQTPGQGLQFLFEYFSETQRNKGNFPGRFSGRQFSNSRSEMNVSTLELGDSALYLCASSLYPTIANEKLFFGSGTQLSVL.

The rearrangement uses TRBV6-1 and TRBJ1-1; TRBD1 agrees at 9 bases. The CDR3 has 12 residues. Trimming cost V 7 bases and J 6 bases; bases outside gene matches: 3. CDR1 MNHNS and CDR2 SASEGT come from the germline V gene. DNA of the CDR3: TGTGCCAGCAATAGACAGGGGGCTGAAGCTTTCTTT. It translates to CASNRQGAEAFF.

The CDR3 DNA sequence: TGTGCCAGCAGTGAGGACCCGGCGGGCTATGGCTACACCTTC. It is translated as CASSEDPAGYGYTF. The chain links TRBV6-4 to TRBJ1-2, with unresolved D. Germline V CDR1 and CDR2: MRHNA, SNTAGT. The CDR3 totals 14 residues. Trimming removed 3 bases at V and 4 bases at J, with 12 bases between.

This chain uses TRBV19 with TRBJ2-3, with TRBD2 identical over 8 bases. V shed 5 bases, J shed 5 bases, and the junction held 12 bases outside the gene matches. CDR1 LNHDA and CDR2 SQIVND come from the germline V gene (reference sequence). The CDR3 extends over 16 amino acids. CDR3 DNA: TGTGCCAGTAGTGGTCGAGGAGCGGGAGTCGTAGATACGCAGTATTTT. The encoded protein is CASSGRGAGVVDTQYF.

The rearrangement uses TRBV7-2 and TRBJ1-5, with unresolved D. CDR1 is SGHTA, CDR2 FQGNSA, per germline. The CDR3 covers 15 residues. Trimming removed 3 bases from V and 7 bases from J, with 16 bases in between. CDR3 region: CASSFSPGTGQPQHF. The CDR3 DNA follows: TGTGCCAGCAGCTTTAGCCCGGGCACGGGGCAGCCCCAGCATTTT. The full variable domain, rest sourced from reference TRBV7-2 and TRBJ1-5, is GAGVSQSPSNKVTEKGKDVELRCDPISGHTALYWYRQSLGQGLEFLIYFQGNSAPDKSGLPSDRFSAERTGGSVSTLTIQRTQQEDSAVYLCASSFSPGTGQPQHFGDGTRLSIL.

This CDR3 reads CAILAGMTDTQYF. The DNA for the CDR3 is TGTGCCATCTTAGCGGGAATGACAGATACGCAGTATTTT. The V call is TRBV28, the J call TRBJ2-3; the match to TRBD2 covers 8 bases. CDR1 MDHEN and CDR2 SYDVKM come from the germline V gene. The CDR3 covers 13 residues. V shed 10 bases and J 3 bases; nucleotides not matched to a gene: 6. The full variable domain, completed using reference TRBV28 and TRBJ2-3, is DVKVTQSSRYLVKRTGEKVFLECVQDMDHENMFWYRQDPGLGLRLIYFSYDVKMKEKGDIPEGYSVSREKKERFSLILESASTNQTSMYLCAILAGMTDTQYFGPGTRLTVL.

The genes are TRBV12-5 and TRBJ1-3, with TRBD1 as a possible D gene (6 bases). CDR3 length: 16 residues. Trimming removed 5 bases from V and 0 bases from J, with 14 bases in between. CDR1 is LGHNT, CDR2 FRNRAP, per germline. The CDR3 coding sequence is TGTGCTAGTGGTGCCAGGGGTAGCAACTCTGGAAACACCATATATTTT. Translation gives CASGARGSNSGNTIYF.

Concerning this clone itself: The junction departs from germline at one end; a sequencing error may be responsible. The rearrangement joins TRBV7-3 to TRBJ2-7; TRBD1 might be the D (5 bases). The germline V gene has CDR1 SGHTA and CDR2 FQGTGA. CDR3 length equals 11 residues. As DNA, the CDR3 is TGTGCCAGCAGCTTCCCGACAGACGTCTCCTTC. It encodes CASSFPTDVSF. Full variable domain (rest looked up from reference TRBV7-3 and TRBJ2-7): GAGVSQTPSNKVTEKGKYVELRCDPISGHTALYWYRQSLGQGPEFLIYFQGTGAADDSGLPNDRFFAVRPEGSVSTLKIQRTERGDSAVYLCASSFPTDVSFGPGTRLTVT.

The chain has TRBV28 and TRBJ2-3; 10 bases fit TRBD2. The V segment lost 7 bases and the J segment 5 bases; nucleotides outside the gene matches: 6. The germline V gene encodes CDR1 MDHEN and CDR2 SYDVKM. The CDR3 loop spans 14 amino acids. The CDR3 here is CASILAGGGDTQYF. The CDR3 coding sequence is TGTGCCAGCATCTTAGCGGGAGGTGGAGATACGCAGTATTTT.

V gene TRBV28 combines with J gene TRBJ2-1; 8 bases agree with TRBD1. There are 17 residues in the CDR3. CDR1 and CDR2 from the germline V gene are MDHEN and SYDVKM. The J segment lost 8 bases and the V segment lost 6 bases, leaving 18 bases of the junction unmatched. The CDR3 region has the DNA TGTGCCAGCAGCCCTAGGACAGGGCCCACCGAATTGTATGAGCAGTTCTTC. This gives the protein CASSPRTGPTELYEQFF.

The chain uses TRBV6-4 and TRBJ2-1; TRBD1 matches at 7 bases. V shed 2 bases and J 9 bases; nucleotides not matched to a gene: 4. The length of the CDR3 is 13 residues. Germline-derived CDR1 and CDR2 are MRHNA and SNTAGT. The CDR3 bases are TGTGCCAGCAGTGACCGCAGGGGGAGTGAGCAGTTCTTC. This gives the protein CASSDRRGSEQFF.

V and J are TRBV19 and TRBJ2-1; D possibly corresponds to TRBD1 (5 bases). This CDR3 has 14 amino acids. The V and J ends lost 3 bases and 6 bases respectively, with 12 bases between them. Germline lookup yields CDR1 LNHDA and CDR2 SQIVND (reference sequence). CDR3: CASSITDRVNEQFF. CDR3 nucleotides: TGTGCCAGTAGTATTACTGACAGAGTCAATGAGCAGTTCTTC.

This sequence joins TRBV5-7 and TRBJ2-2; no definite D call. TRBV5-7 belongs to the ORF category, with a function that is uncertain. The V end was cut by 0 bases, the J end by 5 bases, with 11 bases between. CDR3 size: 15 residues. The CDR3 is CASSLDREPTGELFF. The CDR3, as DNA: TGTGCCAGCAGCTTGGACAGAGAACCAACCGGGGAGCTGTTTTTT.

The chain joins TRBV5-1 to TRBJ2-2; 11 bases line up with TRBD1. CDR1 is SGHRS and CDR2 is YFSETQ in the germline V gene. CDR3 length equals 18 residues. V lost 4 bases, J lost 2 bases, and 10 bases stayed unmatched. The CDR3 here is CASSPGQGAPSNTGELFF. As DNA, the CDR3 is TGCGCCAGCAGCCCAGGACAGGGGGCGCCGTCAAACACCGGGGAGCTGTTTTTT.

The DNA of the CDR3 is TGTGCCAGCAGCCCCTTGGGGGGTCAGCCCCAGCATTTT. Its protein is CASSPLGGQPQHF. The chain has TRBV6-4 and TRBJ1-5; possibly TRBD1 for D (5 bases). V was shortened by 6 bases and J by 6 bases, with 12 bases between the two germline ends. The CDR3 loop spans 13 amino acids. CDR1 is MRHNA, CDR2 SNTAGT, per germline.

The chain links TRBV18 to TRBJ1-1, with D tentatively TRBD1 (5 bases). V dropped 1 base and J dropped 1 base, with 7 bases sitting between them. The CDR3 runs to 14 residues. CDR1 is KGHSH, CDR2 LQKENI, per germline. CDR3 bases: TGTGCCAGCTCACCACTTGGACAGAACACTGAAGCTTTCTTT. As protein: CASSPLGQNTEAFF.

This rearrangement joins TRBV7-2 to TRBJ1-4; 7 nucleotides align to TRBD1. This CDR3 has 14 residues. From germline, CDR1 is SGHTA and CDR2 FQGNSA. Germline trimming cut 5 bases from V and 7 bases from J; bases unmatched to any gene: 7. This chain's CDR3 is CASSPGQSTEKLFF. The CDR3 nucleotides read TGTGCCAGCAGCCCGGGACAGTCTACTGAAAAACTGTTTTTT. Complete variable domain (other parts from reference TRBV7-2 and TRBJ1-4): GAGVSQSPSNKVTEKGKDVELRCDPISGHTALYWYRQSLGQGLEFLIYFQGNSAPDKSGLPSDRFSAERTGGSVSTLTIQRTQQEDSAVYLCASSPGQSTEKLFFGSGTQLSVL.